The following is a T cell receptor beta chain sequence with its context. Clones were sequenced by immunoSEQ multiplex PCR, and TCRdb holds only the in-frame ones, with some missing. The sample holds a few hundred thousand clones, about 91% seen once. In germline, CDR1 is SGDLS, CDR2 YYNGEE. V lost 3 bases, J lost 1 base, and 8 bases lay in between. There are 14 residues in the CDR3. This specimen comes from a study of blood T cell repertoires in COVID-19. About the study: Researchers got acute and convalescent COVID-19 samples from the United States, Italy and Spain.

This study enrolled people aged 18 to 89 from about two dozen US geographic areas. Assignments of participants to cohorts depended upon their own reported clinical history. The sequence derives from a woman in her 50s with acute COVID-19. Sequencing was performed on PBMCs or T cells enriched from blood (not recorded which). The genes are TRBV9 and TRBJ2-1; D might be TRBD2 (6 bases). CDR3 DNA: TGTGCCAGCAGCGGTGGGACTTCCTACAATGAGCAGTTCTTC. Its translation is CASSGGTSYNEQFF.